This T cell receptor (beta chain) was retrieved from a study of T cells in Graves' hyperthyroidism and ophthalmopathy. TCR beta CDR3 sequences were amplified from RNA transcripts. The HTBI primer set served for first-round RT-PCR of the TCR CDR3. One entry per CDR3 protein results from TCRdb running MiXCR on the multiplex PCR reads. Of fewer than 900,000 distinct CDR3 sequences listed, over 15% are singletons. This clonotype has a count of ten or more. CDR1 SNHLY and CDR2 FYNNEI come from the germline V gene. Trimming cost V 3 bases and J 11 bases, with 17 bases left between them. CDR3 length equals 15 residues.

Sequencing input: blood. The chain couples TRBV2 to TRBJ1-6; TRBD1 might be the D (6 bases). This TCR derives from a man aged 18 to 35 with Graves' hyperthyroidism. In DNA, the CDR3 is TGTGCCAGCAGTGAGATGGGGCGAGGGGGTACACCCCTCCACTTT. Protein product: CASSEMGRGGTPLHF. The full variable domain, in which reference TRBV2 and TRBJ1-6 provide the parts outside the CDR3, is EPEVTQTPSHQVTQMGQEVILRCVPISNHLYFYWYRQILGQKVEFLVSFYNNEISEKSEIFDDQFSVERPDGSNFTLKIRSTKLEDSAMYFCASSEMGRGGTPLHFGNGTRLTVT.